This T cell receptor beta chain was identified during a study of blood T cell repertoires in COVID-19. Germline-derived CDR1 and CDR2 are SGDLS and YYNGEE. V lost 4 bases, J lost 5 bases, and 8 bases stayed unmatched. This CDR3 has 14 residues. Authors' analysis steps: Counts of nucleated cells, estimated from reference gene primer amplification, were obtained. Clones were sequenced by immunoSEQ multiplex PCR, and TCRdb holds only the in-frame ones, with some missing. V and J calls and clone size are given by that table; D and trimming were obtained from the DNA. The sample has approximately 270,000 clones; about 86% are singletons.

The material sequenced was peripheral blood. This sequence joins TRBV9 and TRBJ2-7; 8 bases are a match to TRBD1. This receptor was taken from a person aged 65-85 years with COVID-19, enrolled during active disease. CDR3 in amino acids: CASSTGQGRHEQYF. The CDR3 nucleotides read TGTGCCAGCAGCACCGGACAGGGACGCCACGAGCAGTACTTC.